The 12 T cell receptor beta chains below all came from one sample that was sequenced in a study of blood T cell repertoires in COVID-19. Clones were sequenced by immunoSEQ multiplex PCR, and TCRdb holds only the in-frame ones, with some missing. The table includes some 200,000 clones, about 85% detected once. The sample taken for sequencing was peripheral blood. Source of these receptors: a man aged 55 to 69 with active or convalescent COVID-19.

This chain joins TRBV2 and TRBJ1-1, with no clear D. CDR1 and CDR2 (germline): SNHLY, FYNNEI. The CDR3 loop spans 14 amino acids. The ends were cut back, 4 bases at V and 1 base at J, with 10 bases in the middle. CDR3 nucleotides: TGTGCCAGCAGTGTTGACACACAGAACACTGAAGCTTTCTTT. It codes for CASSVDTQNTEAFF.

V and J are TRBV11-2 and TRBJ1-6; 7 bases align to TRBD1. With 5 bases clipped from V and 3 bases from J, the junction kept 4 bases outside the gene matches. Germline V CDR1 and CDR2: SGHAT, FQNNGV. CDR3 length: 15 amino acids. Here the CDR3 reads CASSLTGNYNSPLHF. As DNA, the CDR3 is TGTGCCAGCAGCCTGACAGGGAACTATAATTCACCCCTCCACTTT.

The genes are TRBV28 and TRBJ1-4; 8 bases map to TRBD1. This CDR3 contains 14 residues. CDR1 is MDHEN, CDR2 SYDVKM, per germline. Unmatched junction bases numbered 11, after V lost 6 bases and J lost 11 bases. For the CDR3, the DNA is TGTGCCAGCAGACTACAGGGGGTTTTTGGGAAACTGTTTTTT. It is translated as CASRLQGVFGKLFF.

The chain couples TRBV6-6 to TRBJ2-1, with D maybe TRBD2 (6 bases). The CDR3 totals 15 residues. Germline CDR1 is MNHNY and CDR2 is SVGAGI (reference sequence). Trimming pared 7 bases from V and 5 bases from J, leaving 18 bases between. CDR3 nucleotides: TGTGCCAGCACCGTCGCCGGGGGATGGGACAATGAGCAGTTCTTC. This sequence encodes CASTVAGGWDNEQFF.

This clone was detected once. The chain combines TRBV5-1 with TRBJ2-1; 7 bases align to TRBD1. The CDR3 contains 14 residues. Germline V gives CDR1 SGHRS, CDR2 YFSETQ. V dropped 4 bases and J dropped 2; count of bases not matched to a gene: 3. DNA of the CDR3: TGCGCCAGCAGCATCAGGGGGACCTACAATGAGCAGTTCTTC. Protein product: CASSIRGTYNEQFF. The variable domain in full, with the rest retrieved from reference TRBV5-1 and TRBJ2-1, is KAGVTQTPRYLIKTRGQQVTLSCSPISGHRSVSWYQQTPGQGLQFLFEYFSETQRNKGNFPGRFSGRQFSNSRSEMNVSTLELGDSALYLCASSIRGTYNEQFFGPGTRLTVL.

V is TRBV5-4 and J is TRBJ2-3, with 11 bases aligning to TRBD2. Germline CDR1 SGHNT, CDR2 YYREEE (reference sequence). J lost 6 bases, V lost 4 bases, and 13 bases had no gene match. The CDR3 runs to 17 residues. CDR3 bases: TGTGCCAGCAGCACCAGGAGAGGGACTAGCGGCCCCGATACGCAGTATTTT. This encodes CASSTRRGTSGPDTQYF.

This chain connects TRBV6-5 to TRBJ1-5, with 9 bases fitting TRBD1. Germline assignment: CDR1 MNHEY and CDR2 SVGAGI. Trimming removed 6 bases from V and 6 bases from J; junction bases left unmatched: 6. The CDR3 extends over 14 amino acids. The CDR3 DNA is TGTGCCAGCAGAAGGACAGGGGATAGTCAGCCCCAGCATTTT. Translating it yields CASRRTGDSQPQHF.

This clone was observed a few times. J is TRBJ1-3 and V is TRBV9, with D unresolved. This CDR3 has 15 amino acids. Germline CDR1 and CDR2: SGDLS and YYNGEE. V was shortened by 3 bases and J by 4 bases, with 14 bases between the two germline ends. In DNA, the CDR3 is TGTGCCAGCAGCGGAACTCGAGAATTAGGAAACACCATATATTTT. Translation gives CASSGTRELGNTIYF. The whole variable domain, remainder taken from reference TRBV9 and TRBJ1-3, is DSGVTQTPKHLITATGQRVTLRCSPRSGDLSVYWYQQSLDQGLQFLIQYYNGEERAKGNILERFSAQQFPDLHSELNLSSLELGDSALYFCASSGTRELGNTIYFGEGSWLTVV.

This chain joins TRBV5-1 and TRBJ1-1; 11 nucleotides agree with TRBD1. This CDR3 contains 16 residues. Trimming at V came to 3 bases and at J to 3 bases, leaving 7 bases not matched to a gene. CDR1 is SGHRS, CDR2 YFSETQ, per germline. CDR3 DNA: TGCGCCAGCAGCTCGGGACAGGGGGTTAGGGACACTGAAGCTTTCTTT. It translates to CASSSGQGVRDTEAFF.

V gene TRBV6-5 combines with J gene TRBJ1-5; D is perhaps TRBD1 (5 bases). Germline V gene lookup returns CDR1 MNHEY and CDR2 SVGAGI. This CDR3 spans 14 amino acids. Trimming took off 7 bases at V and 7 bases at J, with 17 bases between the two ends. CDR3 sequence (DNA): TGTGCCAGCACTACGTCGGGGGAATGGCAGCCCCAGCATTTT. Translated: CASTTSGEWQPQHF.

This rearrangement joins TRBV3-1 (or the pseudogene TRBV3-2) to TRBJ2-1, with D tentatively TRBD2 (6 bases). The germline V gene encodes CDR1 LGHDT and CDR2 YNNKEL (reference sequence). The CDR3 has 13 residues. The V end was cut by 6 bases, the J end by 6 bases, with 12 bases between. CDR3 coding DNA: TGTGCCAGCAGTCGAGGACTACGCAATGAGCAGTTCTTC. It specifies CASSRGLRNEQFF.

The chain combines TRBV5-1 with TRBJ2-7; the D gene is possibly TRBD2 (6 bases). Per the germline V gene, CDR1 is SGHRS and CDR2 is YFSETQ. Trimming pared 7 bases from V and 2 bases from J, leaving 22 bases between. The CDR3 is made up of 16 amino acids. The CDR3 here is CASGPRGAEATYEQYF. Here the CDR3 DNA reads TGCGCCAGCGGGCCCCGCGGGGCCGAAGCAACCTACGAGCAGTACTTC.